This entry describes one T cell receptor beta chain. The sample holds one count of this clone. The clone's antigen remains unknown. No quality values exist for individual bases; no much larger clone is one base distant. Each collaborating institution followed its own protocols to collect whole blood in K2EDTA tubes. For TCRbeta analysis, collaborators shipped samples as frozen whole blood, isolated PBMCs, or DNA extracted from either of those sample types. The data were obtained in a study of blood T cell repertoires in COVID-19 (dated by TCRdb to 2020 to 2021). For the study in its entirety: The collaborator samples originated in the United States, Italy and Spain and spanned the acute and convalescent phases of COVID-19. The material from the prospective study consisted of cDNA or gDNA derived from T cells, B-cell-depleted T cells, or PBMCs. Where HLA class I and class II types were available, the types were taken from metadata supplied by the sample provider, not from assay-based typing. The dataset comprised deeply sampled blood TCRbeta repertoires from subjects exposed to, actively infected with, or recovered from COVID-19. The samples were drawn from two sources: the first 160 participants of the ongoing ImmuneRACE study, and 950 to 1,500 subjects contributed by 6 global collaborators. The repertoires were released in a freely available public database intended as a resource for research on the immune response to SARS-CoV-2. Nearly every sample came with metadata listing a de-identified subject ID, COVID-19 status, age in years and sex. Beyond this particular receptor, the publication reports: Clinical and demographic metadata were provided uncurated, with the amount varying by source and participant.

TCRbeta CDR3 regions were amplified from genomic DNA using the immunoSEQ Assay, a bias-controlled multiplex PCR. The source study handled its data this way. The number of nucleated cells in each sample was estimated from the amplification of reference gene primers within the assay. To quantify the absolute abundance of each unique TCRbeta CDR3 rearrangement, sequence reads were collapsed and filtered. For each sample, productive Simpson clonality was calculated by taking the square root of Simpson's diversity index across productive rearrangements. TCRdb limited this immuneACCESS table to in-frame rearrangements with V and J called. A share of clones is missing; checked studies link under half to unresolved V genes, and the rest is unexplained. D and trimming come from the DNA, and the V and J calls and clone size come from that table. This sample lists around 160,000 clones; around four fifths were detected once. The ten largest clones take up about 11% of the sample.

V and J are trimmed by 5 bases and 0 bases, and the gene matches miss 7 bases of the junction. CDR1 SGHNT and CDR2 YYREEE were looked up in the germline V gene (reference sequence). From cysteine to phenylalanine, the CDR3 is 15 amino acids long. Only the CDR3 DNA is retained, 45 bases long and in frame from the first base. The chain joins TRBV5-4 to TRBJ1-2; 7 junctional bases match TRBD1. Sequencing was performed on peripheral blood. This receptor was taken from a human donor in a cohort sampled during active COVID-19. The DNA reads as follows: TGTGCCAGCAGGACGGGACAGACGGCTAACTATGGCTACACCTTC. Translated, this is CASRTGQTANYGYTF.